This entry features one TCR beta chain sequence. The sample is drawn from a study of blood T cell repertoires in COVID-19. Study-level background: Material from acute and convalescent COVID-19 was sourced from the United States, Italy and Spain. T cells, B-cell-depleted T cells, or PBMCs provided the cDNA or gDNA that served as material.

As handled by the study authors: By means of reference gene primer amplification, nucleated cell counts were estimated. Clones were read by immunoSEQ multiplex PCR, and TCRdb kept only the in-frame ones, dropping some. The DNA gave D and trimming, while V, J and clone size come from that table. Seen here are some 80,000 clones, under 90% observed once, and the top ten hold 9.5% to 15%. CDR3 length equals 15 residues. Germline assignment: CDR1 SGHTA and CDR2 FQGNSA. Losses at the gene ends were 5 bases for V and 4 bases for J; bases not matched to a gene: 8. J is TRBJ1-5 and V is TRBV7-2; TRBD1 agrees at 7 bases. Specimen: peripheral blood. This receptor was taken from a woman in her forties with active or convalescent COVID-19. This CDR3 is CASSPDRVGNQPQHF. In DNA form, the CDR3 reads TGTGCCAGCAGCCCTGACAGGGTGGGAAATCAGCCCCAGCATTTT.